This T cell receptor beta chain was observed in a study of T cells in localized non-small cell lung cancer. The study's findings and limits: A raised T cell density in blood coincided with lengthier overall survival. There were a median roughly 60 of the top 100 tumor clones appearing in adjacent lung.

Regarding this clone: Its matching antigen is unknown.

Assay: immunoSEQ multiplex PCR; the TCRdb copy retains only in-frame clones and omits some. The sample yields around 2,800 clones, about 23% seen once. The CDR3 has 15 amino acids. CDR1 is LNHDA, CDR2 SQIVND, per germline (reference sequence). V lost 3 bases and J lost 4, with 10 bases in between. The sequencing here drew on normal lung tissue next to the tumor, taken before any cancer treatment. This clonotype originated in a male donor aged 60 or over with stage II lung adenocarcinoma. This rearrangement joins TRBV19 to TRBJ2-6; tentatively, D is TRBD2 (6 bases). CDR3 bases: TGTGCCAGTAGTATCGGAGGGTCGGGGGCCAACGTCCTGACTTTC. It codes for CASSIGGSGANVLTF. Filled out from reference TRBV19 and TRBJ2-6, the complete variable domain reads DGGITQSPKYLFRKEGQNVTLSCEQNLNHDAMYWYRQDPGQGLRLIYYSQIVNDFQKGDIAEGYSVSREKKESFPLTVTSAQKNPTAFYLCASSIGGSGANVLTFGAGSRLTVL.